This T cell receptor (beta chain) is drawn from a study of long-term antiretroviral therapy in people with HIV (dated by TCRdb to 2022 to 2024). Regarding the study in general: The earliest samples were collected approximately a decade before the 2015 WHO recommendation for immediate ART, a period when ART was typically delayed until CD4 counts fell. About 35% of the 30 participants with HIV were female. No cross-contamination during QIAcube processing turned up in test extractions that ran a monoclonal T-cell line alongside 25 to 35 polyclonal samples. This retrospective serial study examined whether starting ART and sustained HIV suppression were associated with changes in the composition and diversity of the TRB repertoire in peripheral blood. A total of under 250 cryopreserved PBMC samples came from 25 to 35 adults with confirmed HIV infection and were collected serially over a mean of around 6 years (range 1-12).

Participants were included only if at least one PBMC sample before ART initiation and at least two post-ART samples were available. All participants with HIV were treated in the United States of America. Before DNA extraction, cryopreserved samples of about 0.95-10 million PBMC were thawed and then washed. At the time of the earliest PBMC sample, participants with HIV were aged between about 23 and 54 years. Per participant, PBMC samples came from 1-4 timepoints prior to ART initiation and 2-8 timepoints following ART initiation, for a median of 7 samples. Serial HIV viral load, CD4+ T-cell count, ART history and demographic data were obtained for every participant. Genomic DNA was extracted from unsorted PBMC with a Qiagen kit on a QIAcube, processed in batches of 12 samples. Sequencing of the TRB variable region was done with the immunoSEQ hsTCRB v3.0 assay at survey level resolution. TRB sequencing targeted a depth of 40,000-50,000 T-cell genomes per sample. Pooled TRB libraries were sequenced on an Illumina MiSeq with a v3 150-cycle kit. In the original analysis: Repertoire analysis was performed in R inside a reproducible Nextflow workflow that covered QC, data transformation and analysis. Custom analyses were implemented in LymphoSeq2, an R package for AIRR-Seq data exploration. Four samples yielding fewer than 5000 total TRB sequences were excluded, leaving approximately 190 analyzed HIV repertoires. Of the roughly 190 retained HIV repertoires, 55 to 60 were collected before and 120 to 140 after ART initiation. Each repertoire was downsampled to 5000 TRB nucleotide sequences, and summary statistics were averaged across 100 downsampling iterations. Only TRB sequences with CDR3 regions of at least seven amino acids were retained for analysis. Two measures captured diversity: a Shannon entropy-derived clonality score and the Gini coefficient. In repertoire networks, the top 5000 CDR3 amino acid sequences were linked whenever an edit distance of one separated two sequences. For TRB CDR3 amino acid sequences, antigen specificity groups and MHC restriction were predicted with GLIPH2. To flag known associations with CMV, EBV, HIV or tissue antigens, CDR3 amino acid sequences were compared against VDJdb and McPAS-TCR. Pre-ART, post-ART and control groups were compared with Wilcoxon signed-rank tests and Holm-Bonferroni correction. This immuneACCESS table, as held by TCRdb, lists in-frame sequences with V and J called but not all clones. Of the missing ones, under half trace to an unresolved V gene in checked studies; the others have no known cause. V and J calls and clone size are as listed in that table; D and trimming were resolved from the DNA. The sample table shows over 30,000 clones, and roughly 74% are seen once. The ten largest account for 3% to 4% of the sample.

On the study overall, not on this receptor specifically: Narrower CDR3 length ranges were observed in HIV repertoires than in controls, and an antigen-experienced repertoire with only a slight naive shift after ART was suggested by the network structure. ART initiation was associated with a significant increase in TRB diversity, but diversity stayed significantly below transplant donor controls even after long-term ART. Because pre-ART samples had limited cell numbers, profiling was done on unsorted PBMC rather than on sorted CD4+ and CD8+ T cells. Samples dated from about 2003 to 2018, and the ART regimens used may be less effective than current ones. Owing to limited PBMC availability, only the TCR beta chain was sequenced, without alpha chain pairing. Expanded TRB clones identified before ART initiation dominated the repertoire at all time points, although this dominance fluctuated and declined in many PLHIV after ART. No data were available on ART adherence, viral resistance or therapy changes, limiting inferences about post-ART repertoire changes.

A note on this clone: Its antigen is unknown. There are no base qualities to consult, and no much larger clone falls within one base.

The material was unsorted PBMCs, obtained 3 years after starting antiretroviral therapy. The origin of this receptor is a man aged 50-59 years with HIV.

The CDR3 reads CASRRQGARTGELFF. The base sequence is TGTGCCAGCAGGAGACAGGGGGCGCGTACCGGGGAGCTGTTTTTT. The rearrangement joined TRBV28 to TRBJ2-2; TRBD1 lines up with 10 middle nucleotides. From the cysteine through the phenylalanine, the CDR3 covers 15 amino acids. The only DNA kept is the CDR3, 45 bases in frame from the first base. Ends trimmed: V by 6 bases, J by 5 bases; bases unmatched to a gene: 6. As encoded in the germline V gene, CDR1 is MDHEN while CDR2 is SYDVKM. The CDR3, completed at both ends by the reference TRBV28 and TRBJ2-2 genes, gives the full variable domain DVKVTQSSRYLVKRTGEKVFLECVQDMDHENMFWYRQDPGLGLRLIYFSYDVKMKEKGDIPEGYSVSREKKERFSLILESASTNQTSMYLCASRRQGARTGELFFGEGSRLTVL.